The source of this T cell receptor beta chain is a study of shared clonotypes between healthy human individuals. About the research overall: Serving as donors were a couple of women and three men, whose ages spanned 18 to 49.

The CDR3 has 14 amino acids. Germline V gene sequence: CDR1 MNHNY, CDR2 SVGAGI (reference sequence). V shed 4 bases, J shed 3 bases, and the junction held 5 bases outside the gene matches. Regarding this clone: Its antigen remains unidentified.

Findings and caveats of the study: Larger estimated richness was generally seen in naive subsets than in memory subsets. Rarefaction demonstrated incomplete sorted-subset sequencing despite large depth.

Using immunoSEQ multiplex PCR, the repertoire was profiled, and TCRdb retains in-frame clones only, with some absent. This table holds 2 million to 3 million clones, 90% to 95% found once. V and J are TRBV6-6 and TRBJ1-1; 7 bases line up with TRBD1. Material for sequencing was naive CD4+ T cells from PBMCs. Subset here: CD45RA+ positively selected. The TCR sequence derives from a man aged 18 to 29 in good health. Some clones in this sample may be carry-over from other donors' samples. The CDR3 sequence is CASSLEGAYTEAFF. CDR3 in DNA: TGTGCCAGCAGTTTAGAGGGGGCGTACACTGAAGCTTTCTTT.